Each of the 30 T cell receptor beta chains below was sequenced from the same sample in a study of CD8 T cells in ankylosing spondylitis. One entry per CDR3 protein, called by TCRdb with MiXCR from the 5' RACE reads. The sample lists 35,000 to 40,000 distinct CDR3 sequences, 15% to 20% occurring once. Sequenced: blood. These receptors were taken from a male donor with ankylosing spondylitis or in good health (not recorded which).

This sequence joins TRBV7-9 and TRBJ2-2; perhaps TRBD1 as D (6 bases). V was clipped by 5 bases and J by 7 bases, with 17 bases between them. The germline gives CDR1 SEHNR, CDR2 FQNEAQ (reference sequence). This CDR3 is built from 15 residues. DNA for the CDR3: TGTGCCAGCAGCCCCTCTTCTACAGGGCACGGGGAGCTGTTTTTT. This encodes CASSPSSTGHGELFF.

The CDR3: CSVGGSNQPQHF. The CDR3 region has the DNA TGCAGCGTTGGAGGGAGCAATCAGCCCCAGCATTTT. V gene TRBV29-1 combines with J gene TRBJ1-5, with D hard to call. Germline CDR1 and CDR2: SQVTM and ANQGSEA. The CDR3 consists of 12 residues. The V end was cut by 4 bases, the J end by 1 base, with 5 bases between.

In nucleotides, the CDR3 is TGTGCCAGCACTATGCGATCCTCTGGGGCCAACGTCCTGACTTTC. This gives the protein CASTMRSSGANVLTF. This chain uses TRBV27 with TRBJ2-6; no reliable D call. The CDR3 loop spans 15 amino acids. Trimming removed 7 bases at V and 0 bases at J, with 10 bases between. CDR1 and CDR2 (germline): MNHEY, SMNVEV (reference sequence).

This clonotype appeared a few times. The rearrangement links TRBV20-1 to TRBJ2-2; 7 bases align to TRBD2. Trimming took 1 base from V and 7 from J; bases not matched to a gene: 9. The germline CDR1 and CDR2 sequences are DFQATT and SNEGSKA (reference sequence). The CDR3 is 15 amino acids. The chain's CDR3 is CSARVLADGGGELFF. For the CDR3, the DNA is TGCAGTGCTAGAGTGCTAGCGGATGGCGGCGGGGAGCTGTTTTTT.

This CDR3 reads CASSPRQGSTGELFF. In DNA, the CDR3 is TGTGCCAGCAGCCCTCGACAGGGGAGCACCGGGGAGCTGTTTTTT. The chain couples TRBV7-9 to TRBJ2-2; TRBD1 matches at 8 bases. This CDR3 has 15 amino acids. The germline V gene encodes CDR1 SEHNR and CDR2 FQNEAQ (reference sequence). Trimming cost V 5 bases and J 4 bases; bases outside gene matches: 6.

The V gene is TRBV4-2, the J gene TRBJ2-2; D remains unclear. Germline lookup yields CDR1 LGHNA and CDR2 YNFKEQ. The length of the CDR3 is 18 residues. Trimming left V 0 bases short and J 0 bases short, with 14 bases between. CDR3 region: CASSQDRVGRTNTGELFF. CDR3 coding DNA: TGTGCCAGCAGCCAAGATAGGGTAGGCAGGACGAACACCGGGGAGCTGTTTTTT.

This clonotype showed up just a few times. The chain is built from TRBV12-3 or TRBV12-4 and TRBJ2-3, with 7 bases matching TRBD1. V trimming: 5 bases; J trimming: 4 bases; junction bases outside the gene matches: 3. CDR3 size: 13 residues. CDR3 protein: CASSGTEPDTQYF. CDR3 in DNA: TGTGCCAGCAGTGGGACAGAGCCAGATACGCAGTATTTT.

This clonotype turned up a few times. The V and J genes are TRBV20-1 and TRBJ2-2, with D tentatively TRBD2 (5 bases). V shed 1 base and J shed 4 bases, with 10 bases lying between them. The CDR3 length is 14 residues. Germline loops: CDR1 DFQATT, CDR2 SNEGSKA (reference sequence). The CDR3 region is CSARGPAGTGELFF. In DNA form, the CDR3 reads TGCAGTGCTAGAGGACCCGCGGGCACCGGGGAGCTGTTTTTT.

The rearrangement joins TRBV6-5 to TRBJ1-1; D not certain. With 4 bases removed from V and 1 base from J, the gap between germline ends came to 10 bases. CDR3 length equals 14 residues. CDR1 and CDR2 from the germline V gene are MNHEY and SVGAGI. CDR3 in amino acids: CASSSPPENTEAFF. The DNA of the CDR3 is TGTGCCAGCAGTTCCCCTCCGGAGAACACTGAAGCTTTCTTT.

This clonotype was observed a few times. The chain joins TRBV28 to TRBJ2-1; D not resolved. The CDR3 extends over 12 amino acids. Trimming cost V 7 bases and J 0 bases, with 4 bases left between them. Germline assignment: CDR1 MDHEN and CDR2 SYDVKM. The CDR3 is CASKSSYNEQFF. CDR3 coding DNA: TGTGCCAGCAAGAGCTCCTACAATGAGCAGTTCTTC.

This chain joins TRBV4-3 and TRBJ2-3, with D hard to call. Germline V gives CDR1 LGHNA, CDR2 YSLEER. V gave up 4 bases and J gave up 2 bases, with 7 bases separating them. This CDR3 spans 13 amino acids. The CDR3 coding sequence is TGCGCCAGCAGCCGAGAACTCACAGATACGCAGTATTTT. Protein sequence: CASSRELTDTQYF.

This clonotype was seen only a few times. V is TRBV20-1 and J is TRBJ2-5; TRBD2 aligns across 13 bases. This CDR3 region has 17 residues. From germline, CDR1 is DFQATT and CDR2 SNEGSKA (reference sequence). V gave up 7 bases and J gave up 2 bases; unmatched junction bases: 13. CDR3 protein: CSVPTSGGAVLQETQYF. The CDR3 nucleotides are TGCAGTGTTCCCACTAGCGGGGGGGCAGTTTTACAAGAGACCCAGTACTTC.

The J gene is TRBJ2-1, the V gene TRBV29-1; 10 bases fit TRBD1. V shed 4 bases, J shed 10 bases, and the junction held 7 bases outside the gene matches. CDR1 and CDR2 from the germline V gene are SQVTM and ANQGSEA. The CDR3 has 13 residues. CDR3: CSVGVTGGREQFF. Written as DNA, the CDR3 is TGCAGCGTTGGCGTGACAGGGGGCCGGGAGCAGTTCTTC.

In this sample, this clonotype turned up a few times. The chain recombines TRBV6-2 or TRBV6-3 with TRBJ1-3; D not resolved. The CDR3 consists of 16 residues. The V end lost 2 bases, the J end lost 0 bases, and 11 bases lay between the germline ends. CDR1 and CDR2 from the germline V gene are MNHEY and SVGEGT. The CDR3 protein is CASSYGREHSGNTIYF. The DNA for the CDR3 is TGTGCCAGCAGTTACGGTCGCGAGCACTCTGGAAACACCATATATTTT.

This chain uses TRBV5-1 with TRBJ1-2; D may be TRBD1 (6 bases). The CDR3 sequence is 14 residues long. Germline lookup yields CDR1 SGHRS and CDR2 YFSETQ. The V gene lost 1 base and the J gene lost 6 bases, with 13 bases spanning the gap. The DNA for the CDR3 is TGCGCCAGCAGCTTGTGGGCAGGGGATGATGGCTACACCTTC. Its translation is CASSLWAGDDGYTF.

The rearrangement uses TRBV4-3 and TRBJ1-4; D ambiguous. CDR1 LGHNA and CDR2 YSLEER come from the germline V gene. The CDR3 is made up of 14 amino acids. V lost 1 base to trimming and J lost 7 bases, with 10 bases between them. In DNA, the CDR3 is TGCGCCAGCAGCCAAGGACGGAGGAGTGAAAAACTGTTTTTT. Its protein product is CASSQGRRSEKLFF.

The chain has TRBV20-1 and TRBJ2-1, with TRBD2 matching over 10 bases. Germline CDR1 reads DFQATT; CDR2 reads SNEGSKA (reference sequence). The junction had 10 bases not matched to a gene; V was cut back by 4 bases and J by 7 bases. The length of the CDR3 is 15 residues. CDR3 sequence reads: CSAIGGLAPGNEQFF. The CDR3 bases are TGCAGTGCTATAGGGGGACTAGCGCCAGGGAATGAGCAGTTCTTC.

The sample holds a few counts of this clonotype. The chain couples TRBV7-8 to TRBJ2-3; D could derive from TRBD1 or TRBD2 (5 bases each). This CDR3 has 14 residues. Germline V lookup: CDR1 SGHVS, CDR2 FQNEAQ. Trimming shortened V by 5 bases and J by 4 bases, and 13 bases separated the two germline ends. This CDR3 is CASSTPRGADTQYF. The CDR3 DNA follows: TGTGCCAGCAGCACCCCCCGGGGCGCAGATACGCAGTATTTT.

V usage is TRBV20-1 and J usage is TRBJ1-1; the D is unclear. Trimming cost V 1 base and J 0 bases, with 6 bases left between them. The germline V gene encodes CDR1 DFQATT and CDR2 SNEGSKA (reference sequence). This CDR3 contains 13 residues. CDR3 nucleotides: TGCAGTGCTAGAGGCTACATGAACACTGAAGCTTTCTTT. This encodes CSARGYMNTEAFF.

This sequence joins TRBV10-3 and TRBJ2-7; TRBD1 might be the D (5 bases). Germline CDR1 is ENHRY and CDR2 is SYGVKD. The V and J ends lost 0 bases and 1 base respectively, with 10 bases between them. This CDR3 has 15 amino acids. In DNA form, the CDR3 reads TGTGCCATCAGTGAGTCAGGGGTTCCTTCCTACGAGCAGTACTTC. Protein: CAISESGVPSYEQYF.

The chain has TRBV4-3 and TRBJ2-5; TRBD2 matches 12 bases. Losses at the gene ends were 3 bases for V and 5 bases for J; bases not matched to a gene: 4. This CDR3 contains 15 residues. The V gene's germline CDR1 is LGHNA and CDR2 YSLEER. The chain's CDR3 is CASSHLAGGPETQYF. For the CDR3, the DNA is TGCGCCAGCAGCCATCTAGCGGGAGGGCCTGAGACCCAGTACTTC.

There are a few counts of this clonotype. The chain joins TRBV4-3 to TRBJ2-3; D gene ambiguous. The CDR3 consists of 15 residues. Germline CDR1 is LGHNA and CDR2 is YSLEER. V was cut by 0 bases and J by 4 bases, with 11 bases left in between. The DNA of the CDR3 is TGCGCCAGCAGCCAAGAAGGTGATATCGCAGATACGCAGTATTTT. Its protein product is CASSQEGDIADTQYF.

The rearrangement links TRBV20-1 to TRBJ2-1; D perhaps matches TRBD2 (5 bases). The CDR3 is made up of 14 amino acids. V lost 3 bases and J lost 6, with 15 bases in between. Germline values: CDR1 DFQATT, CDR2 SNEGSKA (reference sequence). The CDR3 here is CSARTTIGLNEQFF. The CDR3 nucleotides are TGCAGTGCTAGGACTACGATCGGTCTCAATGAGCAGTTCTTC.

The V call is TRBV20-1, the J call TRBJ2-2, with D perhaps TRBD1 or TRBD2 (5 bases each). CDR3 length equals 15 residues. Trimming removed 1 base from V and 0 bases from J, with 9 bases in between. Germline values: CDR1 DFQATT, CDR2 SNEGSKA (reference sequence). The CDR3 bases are TGCAGTGCTAGAGTGAGGGACGCGAACACCGGGGAGCTGTTTTTT. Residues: CSARVRDANTGELFF.

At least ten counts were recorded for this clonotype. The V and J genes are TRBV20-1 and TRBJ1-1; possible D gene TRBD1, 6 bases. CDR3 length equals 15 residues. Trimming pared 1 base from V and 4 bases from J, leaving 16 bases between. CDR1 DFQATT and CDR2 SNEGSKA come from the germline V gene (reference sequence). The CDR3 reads CSARVKPGDGTEAFF. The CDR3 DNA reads TGCAGTGCTAGAGTCAAGCCAGGGGACGGCACTGAAGCTTTCTTT.

The CDR3 bases are TGTGCCAGCAGTTTCGTTGGGGGTACAGATACGCAGTATTTT. Its translation is CASSFVGGTDTQYF. The chain links TRBV12-3 or TRBV12-4 to TRBJ2-3; D could derive from TRBD1 or TRBD2 (5 bases each). V was cut by 3 bases and J by 3 bases, with 10 bases left in between. The CDR3 has 14 residues.

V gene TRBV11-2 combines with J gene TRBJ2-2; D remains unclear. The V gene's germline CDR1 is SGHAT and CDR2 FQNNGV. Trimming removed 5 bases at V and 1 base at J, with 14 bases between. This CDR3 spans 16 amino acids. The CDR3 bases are TGTGCCAGCAGCCACCCAGGTGGGGTGAACACCGGGGAGCTGTTTTTT. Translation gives CASSHPGGVNTGELFF.

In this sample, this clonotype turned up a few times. The CDR3 DNA is TGTGCCATCACCGAACAGGTCACCGGGGAGCTGTTTTTT. Its translation: CAITEQVTGELFF. The chain is built from TRBV10-3 and TRBJ2-2, with a weak D call TRBD1 (5 bases). The germline V gene encodes CDR1 ENHRY and CDR2 SYGVKD. Trimming removed 7 bases at V and 4 bases at J, with 10 bases between. The CDR3 length is 13 residues.

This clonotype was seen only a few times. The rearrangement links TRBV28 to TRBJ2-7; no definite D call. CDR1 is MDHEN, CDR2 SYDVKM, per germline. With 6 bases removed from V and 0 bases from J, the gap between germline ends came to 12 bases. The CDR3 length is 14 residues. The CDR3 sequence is CASSSPSSSYEQYF. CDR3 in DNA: TGTGCCAGCAGCTCCCCTTCTAGCTCCTACGAGCAGTACTTC.

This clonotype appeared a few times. Here the CDR3 DNA reads TGTGCCATCAGTGAGTCTCCAGCCCCCACAGATACGCAGTATTTT. Translating it yields CAISESPAPTDTQYF. This chain links TRBV10-3 with TRBJ2-3, with D unresolved. The CDR3 totals 15 residues. V dropped 0 bases and J dropped 2 bases, with 9 bases sitting between them. Germline CDR1 is ENHRY and CDR2 is SYGVKD.